A selection of T cell receptor beta chains follows, all from one sample in a study of OX40 agonist ivuxolimab in advanced cancers. The assay was immunoSEQ multiplex PCR, and TCRdb's table has in-frame clones only and misses some. The table records 100,000 or so clones, about 85% of them present only once. This material consisted of CD4+ or CD8+ T cells sorted from blood, taken in a trial of the OX40 agonist ivuxolimab. The source is an adult with an advanced solid tumor such as melanoma, head and neck, liver or kidney cancer. The CDR3 runs from the conserved cysteine through the conserved F or W. Fields, in order: V gene, D gene, J gene, CDR3 protein. D genes are given only for firm matches.

v_call: TRBV5-1
d_call: .
j_call: TRBJ1-4
cdr3_aa: CASSRGDVNEKLFF

v_call: TRBV15
d_call: TRBD2
j_call: TRBJ2-3
cdr3_aa: CATSRGVVAGGTYTQYF

v_call: TRBV6-1
d_call: TRBD1
j_call: TRBJ2-2
cdr3_aa: CAGQGASGELFF

v_call: TRBV5-1
d_call: .
j_call: TRBJ1-4
cdr3_aa: CASSLFAGPGTNEKLFF

v_call: TRBV6-6
d_call: .
j_call: TRBJ1-1
cdr3_aa: CASSLLSGNTEAFF

v_call: TRBV10-1
d_call: .
j_call: TRBJ2-2
cdr3_aa: CASRPAPNTGELFF

v_call: TRBV6-1
d_call: .
j_call: TRBJ1-1
cdr3_aa: CASSGGRAQNPEAFF

v_call: TRBV5-8
d_call: TRBD1
j_call: TRBJ2-3
cdr3_aa: CASSSGGQGSTDTQYF

v_call: TRBV7-9
d_call: .
j_call: TRBJ1-3
cdr3_aa: CASSFRISLSMRGNTIYF

v_call: TRBV5-4
d_call: TRBD2
j_call: TRBJ2-1
cdr3_aa: CASSLASGRYNEQFF

v_call: TRBV5-4
d_call: TRBD2
j_call: TRBJ2-7
cdr3_aa: CASSLSSGLAEQYF

v_call: TRBV30
d_call: .
j_call: TRBJ2-6
cdr3_aa: CAWTLAGANVLTF

v_call: TRBV6-1
d_call: .
j_call: TRBJ1-1
cdr3_aa: CASSAQEMYTEAFF

v_call: TRBV27
d_call: TRBD2
j_call: TRBJ2-1
cdr3_aa: CASSSGRYVNEQFF

v_call: TRBV6-5
d_call: .
j_call: TRBJ2-6
cdr3_aa: CASSYGSGANVLTF

v_call: TRBV18
d_call: .
j_call: TRBJ2-4
cdr3_aa: CASSESAKNIQYF

v_call: TRBV30
d_call: .
j_call: TRBJ2-1
cdr3_aa: CAWSVRGNEQFF

v_call: TRBV6-1
d_call: .
j_call: TRBJ1-6
cdr3_aa: CASSVGRFGSYNSPLHF

v_call: TRBV4-2
d_call: .
j_call: TRBJ2-3
cdr3_aa: CASSHKMPGEGTDTQYF